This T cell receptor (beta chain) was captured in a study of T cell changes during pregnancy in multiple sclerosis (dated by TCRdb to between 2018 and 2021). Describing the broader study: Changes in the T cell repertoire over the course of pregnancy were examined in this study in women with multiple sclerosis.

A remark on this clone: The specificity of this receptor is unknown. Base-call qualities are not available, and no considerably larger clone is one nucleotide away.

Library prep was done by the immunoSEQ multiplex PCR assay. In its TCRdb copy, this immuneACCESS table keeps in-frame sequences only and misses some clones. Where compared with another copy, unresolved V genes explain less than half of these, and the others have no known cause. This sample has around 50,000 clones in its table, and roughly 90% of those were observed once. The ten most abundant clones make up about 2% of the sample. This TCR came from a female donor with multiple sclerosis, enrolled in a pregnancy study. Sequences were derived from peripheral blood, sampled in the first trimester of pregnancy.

The DNA sequence is TGTGCCAGCAGTGAAGATAGGGAGCGTCTAGAGCAGTTCTTC. The encoded protein is CASSEDRERLEQFF. Rearrangement joined TRBV2 to TRBJ2-1; perhaps TRBD2 is the D gene, with 5 bases matching. V and J are truncated by 1 base and 10 bases respectively, leaving an intervening sequence of 14 bases. According to the germline V gene, CDR1 reads SNHLY and CDR2 reads FYNNEI. The CDR3 runs 14 amino acids, cysteine and phenylalanine included. The read is trimmed to its CDR3 DNA, 42 bases read in frame from base 1.